This T cell receptor beta chain was profiled in a study of blood T cell repertoires in COVID-19. In the study overall: Specimens from acute and convalescent COVID-19 originated in the United States, Italy and Spain. PBMCs, B-cell-depleted T cells, or T cells were the source of the cDNA or gDNA that made up the material.

Produced via immunoSEQ multiplex PCR; TCRdb's table is partial and in-frame only. Of roughly 200,000 clones in the sample, roughly 83% were seen once. Source material: peripheral blood. This clonotype was obtained from a woman in her 40s with COVID-19, enrolled during active disease.

The CDR3 region is CASRPGLAVNNEQFF. The CDR3, as DNA: TGTGCCAGCAGACCGGGACTAGCGGTCAACAATGAGCAGTTCTTC. V and J are TRBV27 and TRBJ2-1; 11 nucleotides align to TRBD2. Trimming removed 6 bases from V and 5 bases from J; junction bases left unmatched: 6. The germline V gene has CDR1 MNHEY and CDR2 SMNVEV (reference sequence). The CDR3 totals 15 residues.